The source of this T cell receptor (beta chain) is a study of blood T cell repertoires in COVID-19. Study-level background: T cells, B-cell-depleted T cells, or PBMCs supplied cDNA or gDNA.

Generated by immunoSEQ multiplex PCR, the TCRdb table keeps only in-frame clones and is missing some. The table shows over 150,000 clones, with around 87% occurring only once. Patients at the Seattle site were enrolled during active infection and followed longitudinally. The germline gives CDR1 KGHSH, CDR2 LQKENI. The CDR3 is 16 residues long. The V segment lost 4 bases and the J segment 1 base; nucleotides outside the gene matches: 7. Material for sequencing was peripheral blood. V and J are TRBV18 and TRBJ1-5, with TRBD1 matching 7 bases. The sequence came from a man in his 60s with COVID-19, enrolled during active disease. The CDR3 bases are TGTGCCAGCTCACTTCGGGAGGGGGCGAGCAATCAGCCCCAGCATTTT. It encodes CASSLREGASNQPQHF.